The 29 T cell receptor beta chains in this list originate from one sample, sequenced in a study of CD8 T cells in Susac syndrome. RNA totalling roughly 0.45 to 1 ug underwent reverse transcription with random hexamers. TCRdb called the immunoSEQ multiplex PCR reads again in MiXCR, with one record for every CDR3 protein. The table records hundreds of thousands of distinct CDR3 sequences, roughly nine tenths of them present only once. Sample: CD8+ T cells from PBMCs. These receptor sequences come from a human donor with multiple sclerosis.

V gene TRBV27 combines with J gene TRBJ1-1; D ambiguous. The CDR3 length is 13 residues. The germline V gene encodes CDR1 MNHEY and CDR2 SMNVEV (reference sequence). V dropped 5 bases and J dropped 0 bases, with 7 bases sitting between them. CDR3 amino acids: CASSGVMNTEAFF. The CDR3 region has the DNA TGTGCCAGCAGTGGGGTGATGAACACTGAAGCTTTCTTT.

The rearrangement uses TRBV30 and TRBJ1-6; TRBD1 matches at 8 bases. This CDR3 is 14 amino acids long. Germline CDR1 is GTSNPN and CDR2 is SVGIG (reference sequence). J lost 6 bases, V lost 5 bases, and 6 bases had no gene match. The CDR3 DNA is TGTGCCTGGGATCTAGGACAGGGTAATTCACCCCTCCACTTT. This gives the protein CAWDLGQGNSPLHF.

The chain recombines TRBV12-3 or TRBV12-4 with TRBJ1-1; D call uncertain. Trimming shortened V by 5 bases and J by 3 bases, and 7 bases separated the two germline ends. The CDR3 has 12 amino acids. The CDR3 bases are TGTGCCAGCAGTACCACTGACACTGAAGCTTTCTTT. Protein sequence: CASSTTDTEAFF.

The chain recombines TRBV11-2 with TRBJ2-1, with D unclear. V lost 2 bases, J lost 4 bases, and 6 bases lay in between. Germline V gene lookup returns CDR1 SGHAT and CDR2 FQNNGV. The CDR3 extends over 13 amino acids. The CDR3 is CASSLMGYNEQFF. CDR3 nucleotide sequence: TGTGCCAGCAGCTTAATGGGGTACAATGAGCAGTTCTTC.

The chain recombines TRBV19 with TRBJ1-1; D might be TRBD1 (5 bases). The germline V gene has CDR1 LNHDA and CDR2 SQIVND (reference sequence). The CDR3 sequence is 16 residues long. Trimming pared 4 bases from V and 7 bases from J, leaving 22 bases between. The CDR3 DNA follows: TGTGCCAGTAGTAGATCTGCGGACACATATTGGGGTGAAGCTTTCTTT. Residues: CASSRSADTYWGEAFF.

The chain's CDR3 is CASRAGAGGYEQYF. CDR3 bases: TGCGCCAGCAGGGCCGGGGCAGGGGGCTACGAGCAGTACTTC. The chain recombines TRBV5-1 with TRBJ2-7, with 7 positions matching TRBD1. CDR1 and CDR2 (germline): SGHRS, YFSETQ. J was trimmed by 3 bases and V by 5 bases; bases with no gene match: 8. The CDR3 is made up of 14 amino acids.

The chain carries TRBV7-2 and TRBJ2-1, with D possibly matching TRBD2 (5 bases). Trimming shortened V by 8 bases and J by 3 bases, and 14 bases separated the two germline ends. The CDR3 length is 14 residues. CDR1 is SGHTA and CDR2 is FQGNSA in the germline V gene. CDR3 region: CASSQSGDYNEQFF. DNA of the CDR3: TGTGCCAGCTCCCAAAGCGGAGACTACAATGAGCAGTTCTTC.

The chain links TRBV7-2 to TRBJ2-5; D not resolved. Per germline, CDR1 SGHTA and CDR2 FQGNSA. Trimming cost V 3 bases and J 2 bases, with 10 bases left between them. The CDR3 runs 14 residues. CDR3 sequence: CASSFISAQETQYF. DNA of the CDR3: TGTGCCAGCAGCTTCATAAGCGCTCAAGAGACCCAGTACTTC.

The V gene is TRBV20-1, the J gene TRBJ2-7; D remains unclear. The V end lost 0 bases, the J end lost 0 bases, and 9 bases lay between the germline ends. The CDR3 extends over 14 amino acids. Germline V gives CDR1 DFQATT, CDR2 SNEGSKA (reference sequence). The CDR3 protein is CSARDMTGSYEQYF. The DNA of the CDR3 is TGCAGTGCTAGAGATATGACGGGCTCCTACGAGCAGTACTTC.

The chain carries TRBV9 and TRBJ2-3; TRBD2 matches 7 bases. The CDR3 length is 16 residues. Per germline, CDR1 SGDLS and CDR2 YYNGEE. The ends lost 4 bases at V and 6 bases at J; junction bases unmatched: 14. The CDR3 DNA follows: TGTGCCAGCAGCCCAGGCGGACTAGTTGTTGAGGATACGCAGTATTTT. As protein: CASSPGGLVVEDTQYF.

This chain joins TRBV7-8 and TRBJ1-1; D is unclear. V shed 1 base and J shed 4 bases, with 19 bases lying between them. The CDR3 contains 17 residues. Per germline, CDR1 SGHVS and CDR2 FQNEAQ. This CDR3 reads CASSLEEVLGAGTEAFF. The CDR3, as DNA: TGTGCCAGCAGCTTAGAGGAGGTTTTGGGTGCGGGCACTGAAGCTTTCTTT.

The chain uses TRBV29-1 and TRBJ2-3; maybe TRBD2 (6 bases). The CDR3 totals 12 residues. V shed 7 bases and J shed 3 bases, with 11 bases lying between them. CDR1 SQVTM and CDR2 ANQGSEA come from the germline V gene. The CDR3 DNA follows: TGCAGCGCTGGGCGGGGTACAGATACGCAGTATTTT. Translation gives CSAGRGTDTQYF.

V gene TRBV6-2 or TRBV6-3 combines with J gene TRBJ1-1, with a tentative D call TRBD1 (5 bases). Germline assignment: CDR1 MNHEY and CDR2 SVGEGT. V was shortened by 6 bases and J by 4 bases, with 15 bases between the two germline ends. This CDR3 comprises 14 residues. The CDR3 loop reads CASSPPWGSTEAFF. CDR3 nucleotides: TGTGCCAGCAGCCCCCCTTGGGGGAGCACTGAAGCTTTCTTT.

J is TRBJ1-5 and V is TRBV15; 7 bases map to TRBD1. The trim removed 3 bases at V and 6 bases at J, leaving 20 bases unmatched. Germline CDR1 is LNHNV and CDR2 is YYDKDF (reference sequence). This CDR3 is built from 19 residues. CDR3 region: CATSSRAVNRGGFGQPQHF. CDR3 coding DNA: TGTGCCACCAGCAGCCGGGCAGTTAACAGGGGTGGTTTTGGTCAGCCCCAGCATTTT.

This rearrangement joins TRBV29-1 to TRBJ2-2; D assignment may be TRBD1 or TRBD2 (5 bases each). This CDR3 region has 16 residues. Germline V gene data show CDR1 as SQVTM and CDR2 as ANQGSEA. Trimming cost V 5 bases and J 2 bases, with 18 bases left between them. CDR3 DNA sequence: TGCAGCGTTTCCGGGACCGCCTTGCTAAACACCGGGGAGCTGTTTTTT. As protein: CSVSGTALLNTGELFF.

The chain links TRBV7-2 to TRBJ1-5; 7 nucleotides match TRBD1. Per germline, CDR1 SGHTA and CDR2 FQGNSA. V trimming: 5 bases; J trimming: 3 bases; junction bases outside the gene matches: 7. The CDR3 consists of 15 residues. The CDR3 spells CASSGDSSHNQPQHF. The CDR3 nucleotides read TGTGCCAGCAGCGGGGACAGTTCCCACAATCAGCCCCAGCATTTT.

The V call is TRBV7-9, the J call TRBJ2-1; D gene ambiguous. Germline V gene sequence: CDR1 SEHNR, CDR2 FQNEAQ (reference sequence). Trimming took 5 bases from V and 1 from J, leaving 9 bases between them. The CDR3 is 14 amino acids. The CDR3 loop is CASSVTSSYNEQFF. As DNA, the CDR3 is TGTGCCAGCAGCGTCACCTCATCCTACAATGAGCAGTTCTTC.

Here the CDR3 reads CASRRTSAPNEQFF. CDR3 bases: TGTGCCAGCAGGAGGACTAGCGCACCGAATGAGCAGTTCTTC. The V gene is TRBV7-9, the J gene TRBJ2-1; 9 nucleotides align to TRBD2. This CDR3 spans 14 amino acids. The V gene's germline CDR1 is SEHNR and CDR2 FQNEAQ (reference sequence). V lost 6 bases and J lost 7; bases outside the gene matches: 7.

The rearrangement joins TRBV27 to TRBJ1-4, with D unresolved. V lost 0 bases and J lost 6, with 5 bases in between. CDR3 size: 13 residues. Germline CDR1 and CDR2: MNHEY and SMNVEV (reference sequence). CDR3 in amino acids: CASSLSIDEKLFF. The DNA of the CDR3 is TGTGCCAGCAGTTTATCAATCGATGAAAAACTGTTTTTT.

This chain links TRBV9 with TRBJ2-3, with 7 nucleotides matching TRBD2. CDR1 SGDLS and CDR2 YYNGEE come from the germline V gene. V trimming: 6 bases; J trimming: 4 bases; junction bases outside the gene matches: 5. The CDR3 is 13 residues long. The CDR3: CASTNSGSDTQYF. The CDR3 nucleotides read TGTGCCAGCACGAATAGCGGGTCAGATACGCAGTATTTT. The whole variable domain, remainder taken from reference TRBV9 and TRBJ2-3, is DSGVTQTPKHLITATGQRVTLRCSPRSGDLSVYWYQQSLDQGLQFLIQYYNGEERAKGNILERFSAQQFPDLHSELNLSSLELGDSALYFCASTNSGSDTQYFGPGTRLTVL.

The rearrangement uses TRBV15 and TRBJ2-7; the D call may be TRBD1 or TRBD2 (5 bases each). V was shortened by 5 bases and J by 0 bases, with 14 bases between the two germline ends. The CDR3 is 15 residues long. Germline-derived CDR1 and CDR2 are LNHNV and YYDKDF (reference sequence). The CDR3 nucleotides read TGTGCCACCAGCCCCCGGGGCCAGCCCTCCTACGAGCAGTACTTC. It translates to CATSPRGQPSYEQYF. Filled out from reference TRBV15 and TRBJ2-7, the complete variable domain reads DAMVIQNPRYQVTQFGKPVTLSCSQTLNHNVMYWYQQKSSQAPKLLFHYYDKDFNNEADTPDNFQSRRPNTSFCFLDIRSPGLGDTAMYLCATSPRGQPSYEQYFGPGTRLTVT.

This chain links TRBV10-2 with TRBJ2-7; TRBD2 matches at 11 bases. The CDR3 has 14 residues. Germline lookup yields CDR1 WSHSY and CDR2 SAAADI. Germline trimming cut 3 bases from V and 5 bases from J; bases unmatched to any gene: 3. CDR3 DNA sequence: TGCGCCAGCAGTGATAGCGGGGGGGCAGACGAGCAGTACTTC. It codes for CASSDSGGADEQYF.

This chain links TRBV27 with TRBJ1-2; 11 bases align to TRBD1. The germline gives CDR1 MNHEY, CDR2 SMNVEV (reference sequence). The V gene end was trimmed by 2 bases and the J gene end by 7 bases; junction bases not matched to a gene: 6. The length of the CDR3 is 15 residues. This CDR3 is CASSLGLGTGGGYTF. The CDR3 DNA reads as TGTGCCAGCAGTTTAGGGTTGGGGACAGGGGGTGGCTACACCTTC.

CDR3 loop: CSASSYVGDTDTQYF. CDR3 nucleotide sequence: TGCAGTGCCTCGTCATACGTCGGAGACACAGATACGCAGTATTTT. The chain recombines TRBV20-1 with TRBJ2-3; D gene ambiguous. V lost 6 bases and J 2 bases, leaving 18 bases between the germline ends. This CDR3 spans 15 amino acids. From germline, CDR1 is DFQATT and CDR2 SNEGSKA (reference sequence).

The chain employs TRBV5-1 and TRBJ2-1, with D unclear. The CDR3 contains 14 residues. The V gene lost 1 base and the J gene lost 3 bases, with 8 bases spanning the gap. From germline, CDR1 is SGHRS and CDR2 YFSETQ. As DNA, the CDR3 is TGCGCCAGCAGCTTGAAAGAGTTCTACAATGAGCAGTTCTTC. Translating it yields CASSLKEFYNEQFF.

This clonotype was seen a handful of times. The chain joins TRBV7-2 to TRBJ2-7, with D unresolved. CDR1 and CDR2 (germline): SGHTA, FQGNSA. This CDR3 comprises 13 residues. V gave up 5 bases and J gave up 3 bases, with 11 bases separating them. The CDR3 loop reads CASSPLGLYEQYF. The CDR3 coding sequence is TGTGCCAGCAGCCCTCTAGGGCTCTACGAGCAGTACTTC.

This rearrangement joins TRBV13 to TRBJ1-2; tentatively, D is TRBD1 (5 bases). Germline loops: CDR1 PRHDT, CDR2 FYEKMQ (reference sequence). V gave up 0 bases and J gave up 0 bases, with 14 bases separating them. The CDR3 is made up of 17 amino acids. DNA for the CDR3: TGTGCCAGCAGCTTAGGGGCAGGGTGGACTTCTAACTATGGCTACACCTTC. Translating gives CASSLGAGWTSNYGYTF.

V is TRBV2 and J is TRBJ2-7; tentative D call: TRBD1 (6 bases). Germline loops: CDR1 SNHLY, CDR2 FYNNEI. Trimming shortened V by 2 bases and J by 5 bases, and 16 bases separated the two germline ends. The CDR3 spans 15 residues. The CDR3 protein is CASSERQWQGNEQYF. CDR3 nucleotide sequence: TGTGCCAGCAGTGAAAGGCAATGGCAGGGGAACGAGCAGTACTTC.

V usage is TRBV6-5 and J usage is TRBJ1-5; TRBD1 matches 8 bases. There are 14 residues in the CDR3. Germline V gene data show CDR1 as MNHEY and CDR2 as SVGAGI. The trim removed 4 bases at V and 7 bases at J, leaving 6 bases unmatched. In DNA, the CDR3 is TGTGCCAGCAGTTCATGGACAGGGCAACAGCCCCAGCATTTT. This sequence encodes CASSSWTGQQPQHF.